A single sample gave rise to the 16 T cell receptor beta chains below, sequenced in a study of blood T cell repertoires in COVID-19. The assay was immunoSEQ multiplex PCR, and TCRdb's table has in-frame clones only and misses some. This sample has around 130,000 clones, with roughly 84% found just once. Sample: peripheral blood. These receptors were taken from a man between 60 and 75 years old with acute or convalescent COVID-19.

CDR3 sequence (DNA): TGTGCCAGCAGCTTAGCGGAGGGACAGCGAAATGTGGGCTACACCTTC. It yields the protein CASSLAEGQRNVGYTF. The rearrangement links TRBV7-6 to TRBJ1-2; 7 nucleotides line up with TRBD1. The CDR3 totals 16 residues. V lost 0 bases, J lost 8 bases, and 12 bases stayed unmatched. Germline V lookup: CDR1 SGHVS, CDR2 FNYEAQ.

This chain connects TRBV27 to TRBJ1-2, with 12 bases lining up with TRBD1. Germline CDR1 and CDR2: MNHEY and SMNVEV (reference sequence). Germline trimming cut 6 bases from V and 8 bases from J; bases unmatched to any gene: 16. The CDR3 length is 17 residues. In DNA, the CDR3 is TGTGCCAGCAGCCTCCTCCCGGGACAGGGGGCAATGTGGGGCTACACCTTC. Its protein is CASSLLPGQGAMWGYTF.

The V call is TRBV5-1, the J call TRBJ1-2; TRBD1 aligns across 12 bases. The V gene end was trimmed by 7 bases and the J gene end by 8 bases; junction bases not matched to a gene: 12. This CDR3 is built from 15 residues. Germline values: CDR1 SGHRS, CDR2 YFSETQ. CDR3 protein: CASSGQGAIAGGYTF. The CDR3 nucleotides are TGCGCCAGCTCGGGACAGGGGGCCATTGCAGGAGGCTACACCTTC.

The CDR3 DNA is TGTGCCAGCTCACTCCTGGACAGGGGGTCGGAGACCCAGTACTTC. As protein: CASSLLDRGSETQYF. The chain has TRBV18 and TRBJ2-5; 10 bases are a match to TRBD1. Germline loops: CDR1 KGHSH, CDR2 LQKENI. The trim removed 4 bases at V and 5 bases at J, leaving 7 bases unmatched. This CDR3 has 15 residues.

A single count supports this clone. The chain joins TRBV3-1 (or the pseudogene TRBV3-2) to TRBJ1-6; TRBD1 is a possible D gene (6 bases). This CDR3 contains 15 residues. Trimming took off 1 base at V and 2 bases at J, with 6 bases between the two ends. Germline V gene sequence: CDR1 LGHDT, CDR2 YNNKEL (reference sequence). The CDR3 sequence is CASSQGTAYNSPLHF. In DNA form, the CDR3 reads TGTGCCAGCAGCCAAGGGACAGCCTATAATTCACCCCTCCACTTT.

The CDR3 region is CASSFESGGRETQYF. CDR3 nucleotide sequence: TGTGCCAGCTCGTTCGAGAGCGGGGGTCGGGAGACCCAGTACTTC. V is TRBV18 and J is TRBJ2-5; 8 positions agree with TRBD2. The CDR3 sequence is 15 residues long. The V gene's germline CDR1 is KGHSH and CDR2 LQKENI. Losses at the gene ends were 6 bases for V and 5 bases for J; bases not matched to a gene: 11. Variable domain in full (rest from reference TRBV18 and TRBJ2-5): NAGVMQNPRHLVRRRGQEARLRCSPMKGHSHVYWYRQLPEEGLKFMVYLQKENIIDESGMPKERFSAEFPKEGPSILRIQQVVRGDSAAYFCASSFESGGRETQYFGPGTRLLVL.

This clone turned up a few times. This rearrangement joins TRBV6-1 to TRBJ1-6; 8 bases agree with TRBD1. The J segment lost 6 bases and the V segment lost 4 bases, leaving 8 bases of the junction unmatched. The CDR3 is 16 amino acids. Germline assignment: CDR1 MNHNS and CDR2 SASEGT. The CDR3 nucleotides read TGTGCCAGCAGTGGCCCAGGACAGGGAACTAATTCACCCCTCCACTTT. Its protein product is CASSGPGQGTNSPLHF.

The CDR3 bases are TGTGCCAGCAGTTCTAGACGGATCTATGGCTACACCTTC. This codes for CASSSRRIYGYTF. The chain joins TRBV7-3 to TRBJ1-2; D is ambiguous. Trimming left V 6 bases short and J 4 bases short, with 12 bases between. The CDR3 covers 13 residues. Germline CDR1 is SGHTA and CDR2 is FQGTGA.

The chain employs TRBV5-1 and TRBJ1-4; 8 bases agree with TRBD1. Germline CDR1 is SGHRS and CDR2 is YFSETQ. J was trimmed by 7 bases and V by 3 bases; bases with no gene match: 11. The CDR3 runs 16 residues. CDR3 protein: CASSYSGGAGGEKLFF. The CDR3 region has the DNA TGCGCCAGCAGCTATTCAGGGGGCGCAGGGGGTGAAAAACTGTTTTTT.

V and J are TRBV18 and TRBJ1-5; 7 bases fit TRBD1. Germline V gene lookup returns CDR1 KGHSH and CDR2 LQKENI. V was clipped by 6 bases and J by 5 bases; unmatched bases: 7. This CDR3 spans 14 amino acids. CDR3 coding DNA: TGTGCCAGCTCTCGAGACAGGGTAGATCAGCCCCAGCATTTT. Amino acids: CASSRDRVDQPQHF.

V gene TRBV15 combines with J gene TRBJ2-5, with 10 bases that match TRBD2. The germline CDR1 and CDR2 sequences are LNHNV and YYDKDF (reference sequence). Trimming at V came to 8 bases and at J to 5 bases, leaving 5 bases not matched to a gene. The CDR3 length is 13 residues. CDR3 sequence (DNA): TGTGCCACCGAGCTAGCGGGGGTGGAGACCCAGTACTTC. Translation gives CATELAGVETQYF.

This rearrangement joins TRBV7-2 to TRBJ2-7; D unclear. Germline V lookup: CDR1 SGHTA, CDR2 FQGNSA. The CDR3 is 15 residues long. V was pared by 1 base and J by 2 bases, with 12 bases between. The CDR3 coding sequence is TGTGCCAGCAGCTTAGGAGTTCCCGCGACCTACGAGCAGTACTTC. Protein product: CASSLGVPATYEQYF.

Turning to this clone: Other DNA sequences in this sample translate to the same CDR3. The CDR3 DNA is TGTGCCAGCAGTTACTCGCGCGGGCAGCCCCAGCATTTT. Its translation: CASSYSRGQPQHF. This chain joins TRBV6-5 and TRBJ1-5; no firm D call. The CDR3 consists of 13 residues. The germline V gene encodes CDR1 MNHEY and CDR2 SVGAGI. V was clipped by 0 bases and J by 7 bases, with 7 bases between them.

V and J are TRBV6-1 and TRBJ2-3; 7 positions match TRBD1. V was pared by 6 bases and J by 1 base, with 7 bases of the junction left unmatched. CDR1 and CDR2 from the germline V gene are MNHNS and SASEGT. CDR3 length equals 15 residues. CDR3: CASSTRDRGTDTQYF. Written as DNA, the CDR3 is TGTGCCAGCAGCACCCGGGACAGAGGCACAGATACGCAGTATTTT.

The chain couples TRBV5-1 to TRBJ1-1; D not resolved. There are 15 residues in the CDR3. The germline V gene has CDR1 SGHRS and CDR2 YFSETQ. V was pared by 0 bases and J by 4 bases, with 13 bases between. The CDR3 reads CASSLAGSPLTEAFF. Here the CDR3 DNA reads TGCGCCAGCAGCTTGGCGGGATCCCCCCTCACTGAAGCTTTCTTT.

The chain uses TRBV5-6 and TRBJ2-7, with D possibly matching TRBD1 (5 bases). This CDR3 spans 14 amino acids. V lost 4 bases to trimming and J lost 1 base, with 12 bases between them. In germline, CDR1 is SGHDT, CDR2 YYEEEE. In DNA, the CDR3 is TGTGCCAGCAGCCCCCGACAGCGTTCCTACGAGCAGTACTTC. Translating gives CASSPRQRSYEQYF.